This T cell receptor (beta chain) stems from a study of blood T cell repertoires in COVID-19 (dated by TCRdb to about 2020). Regarding the study in general: Samples from collaborators originated in the United States, Italy and Spain and spanned both the acute and convalescent phases of COVID-19. The prospective study material was composed of cDNA or gDNA derived from T cells, B-cell-depleted T cells, or PBMCs. The dataset comprised deeply sampled blood TCRbeta repertoires from subjects exposed to, actively infected with, or recovered from COVID-19. The repertoires were made available in a free public database intended to serve as a resource for research on the immune response to SARS-CoV-2. The samples were drawn from two sources: the first 160 participants of the ongoing ImmuneRACE study, and 950 to 1,500 subjects contributed by 6 global collaborators. Nearly every sample came with metadata listing a de-identified subject ID, COVID-19 status, age in years and sex. HLA class I and class II types, where available, came from metadata supplied by the sample provider rather than from assay-based typing. Overall study results and their limits: The amount of clinical and demographic metadata varied by source and participant and was provided uncurated.

The CDR3 measures 15 amino acids from cysteine to phenylalanine. CDR3 DNA only is kept here, 45 bases in frame from base 1. The junction carries 12 bases between V and J, which are trimmed by 3 bases and 0 bases respectively. From a lookup of the germline V gene, CDR1 and CDR2 are SGHDT and YYEEEE. In Seattle, one collaborating source enrolled patients while the infection was active and tracked those patients longitudinally over the course of disease. Whole blood was collected in K2EDTA tubes by collaborating institutions according to the institutions' own protocols. For TCRbeta analysis, collaborators shipped samples as frozen whole blood, isolated PBMCs, or DNA extracted from either of those sample types. Regarding this clone: Its binding antigen is unknown. Base qualities were left out, and no much larger clone turns up one base away.

The immunoSEQ Assay, a bias-controlled multiplex PCR, was used to amplify TCRbeta CDR3 regions from genomic DNA. Processing in the source paper ran as follows. The number of nucleated cells in each sample was estimated by amplification of reference gene primers within the assay. To quantify the absolute abundance of each unique TCRbeta CDR3 rearrangement, sequence reads were collapsed and filtered. For each sample, productive Simpson clonality was calculated as the square root of Simpson's diversity index over productive rearrangements. TCRdb carries this immuneACCESS record with in-frame sequences only. Its versions omit some clonotypes, under half of them owing to an unresolved V gene in the studies checked, with the rest unexplained. Clone size and V and J calls were adopted from that table, with D and trimming inferred from the DNA. This sample gives around 160,000 clones in total; roughly 93% of them show up just once. The ten largest clones add up to just under 2% of the sample.

This sequence uses TRBV5-6 and TRBJ1-1, and perhaps TRBD1 as D gene, on 6 matching bases. The sample consisted of peripheral blood. This receptor was identified in a woman in her sixties with COVID-19, enrolled during active disease. CDR3 sequence: CASSSETGVNTEAFF. The bases read TGTGCCAGCAGCTCTGAGACAGGAGTGAACACTGAAGCTTTCTTT.